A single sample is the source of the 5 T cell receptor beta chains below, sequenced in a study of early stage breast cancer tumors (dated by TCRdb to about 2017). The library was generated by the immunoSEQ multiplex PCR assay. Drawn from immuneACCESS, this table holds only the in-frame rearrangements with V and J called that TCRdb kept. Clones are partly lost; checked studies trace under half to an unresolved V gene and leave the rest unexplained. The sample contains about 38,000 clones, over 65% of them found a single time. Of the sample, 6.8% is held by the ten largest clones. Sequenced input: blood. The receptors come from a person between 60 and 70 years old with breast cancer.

The CDR3 region is CASSLDGPTDTQYF. In DNA, the CDR3 is TGTGCCAGCAGCTTAGATGGACCCACAGATACGCAGTATTTT. The chain employs TRBV11-3 and TRBJ2-3; D not certain. Germline lookup yields CDR1 SGHNT and CDR2 YENEEA. V lost 0 bases and J lost 2, with 6 bases in between. The CDR3 has 14 amino acids.

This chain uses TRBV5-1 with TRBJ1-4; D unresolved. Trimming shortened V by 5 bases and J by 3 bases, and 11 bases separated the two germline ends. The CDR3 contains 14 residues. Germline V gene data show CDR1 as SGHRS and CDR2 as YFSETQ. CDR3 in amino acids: CASRRQVSNEKLFF. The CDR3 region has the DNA TGCGCCAGCAGGAGGCAGGTCTCTAATGAAAAACTGTTTTTT.

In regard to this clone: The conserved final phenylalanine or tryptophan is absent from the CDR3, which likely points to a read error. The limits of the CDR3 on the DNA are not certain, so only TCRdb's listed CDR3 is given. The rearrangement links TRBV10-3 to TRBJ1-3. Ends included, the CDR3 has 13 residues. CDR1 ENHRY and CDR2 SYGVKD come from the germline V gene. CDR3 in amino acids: CAISESVRDPVYL.

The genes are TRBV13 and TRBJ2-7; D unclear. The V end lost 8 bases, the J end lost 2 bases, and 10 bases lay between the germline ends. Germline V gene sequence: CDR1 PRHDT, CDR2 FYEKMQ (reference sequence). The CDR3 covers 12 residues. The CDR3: CASPGDTYEQYF. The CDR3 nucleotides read TGTGCCAGCCCAGGAGATACCTACGAGCAGTACTTC.

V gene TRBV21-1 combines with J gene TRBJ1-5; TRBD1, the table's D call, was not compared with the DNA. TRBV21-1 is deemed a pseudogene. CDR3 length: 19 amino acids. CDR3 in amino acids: CASSKALVGTLYSNQPQHF. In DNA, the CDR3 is TGTGCCAGCAGCAAAGCCCTGGTGGGGACACTCTATAGCAATCAGCCCCAGCATTTT.